This T cell receptor (beta chain) was captured in a study of cytomegalovirus exposure and HLA in healthy donors. This CDR3 spans 15 amino acids. After removal of 0 bases from V and 8 bases from J, the junction contained 6 bases not matched to a gene. Germline loops: CDR1 SGDLS, CDR2 YYNGEE. PCR was performed using 60 Vbeta and 13 Jbeta primers. Assay used: immunoSEQ multiplex PCR; TCRdb lists only in-frame clones, some missing. The sample lists roughly 190,000 clones; 75% to 90% were seen once. V usage is TRBV9 and J usage is TRBJ2-1; 9 positions match TRBD2. Sequencing was carried out using PBMCs. This TCR was sampled from a boy aged 2 to 9 in good health and CMV-seronegative. The chain's CDR3 is CASSVGLAGIHEQFF. The CDR3 nucleotides read TGTGCCAGCAGCGTAGGGCTAGCGGGAATCCATGAGCAGTTCTTC.